This is a list of T cell receptor beta chains from one sample in a study of T cells in tuberculosis. TCRdb keeps only in-frame clones here, not all; method: immunoSEQ multiplex PCR. Seen here are fewer than 55,000 clones, roughly 96% observed once, and the top ten hold around 7%. Source material: PBMCs. The origin of the receptors is a donor between 5 and 29 years old with latent tuberculosis or without tuberculosis infection. Both conserved end residues are part of each CDR3. The D gene is left open where the match is weak. Clone size appears in some rows only: once, few, many, or a class for an expanded clone.

D gene,V gene,clone size,J gene,CDR3 DNA,CDR3 protein
TRBD1,TRBV25-1,NA,TRBJ1-5,TGTGCCAGCAGTGAACCCGGGACAGGGAGCAATCAGCCCCAGCATTTT,CASSEPGTGSNQPQHF
NA,TRBV30,NA,TRBJ2-7,TGTGCCTGGAGTGTACGTAGAGCCTACTACGAGCAGTACTTC,CAWSVRRAYYEQYF
TRBD2,TRBV27,NA,TRBJ2-7,TGTGCCAGCAGTCCAAACTCCGGACTAGCGGGGTACTACGAGCAGTACTTC,CASSPNSGLAGYYEQYF
TRBD1,TRBV30,NA,TRBJ1-1,TGTGCCTGGAGTGTTTCCTGGACAGGGAACACTGAAGCTTTCTTT,CAWSVSWTGNTEAFF
NA,TRBV27,NA,TRBJ1-2,TGTGCCAGCAGTTTAGGCAGGGACTATGGCTACACCTTC,CASSLGRDYGYTF
NA,TRBV15,once,TRBJ2-6,TGTGCCACCAGCAGGATTCAACAGGGAACCGGGGCCAACGTCCTGACTTTC,CATSRIQQGTGANVLTF
NA,TRBV7-9,NA,TRBJ2-3,TGTGCCAGCAGCATACAGGGATTCGGTACAGATACGCAGTATTTT,CASSIQGFGTDTQYF
TRBD2,TRBV5-4,NA,TRBJ2-1,TGTGCCAGCAGCCCGAACCTAGCGGGAGTGTGGAATGAGCAGTTCTTC,CASSPNLAGVWNEQFF
NA,TRBV6-1,NA,TRBJ1-1,TGTGCCAGCAGTGAAGCCCCGACAACCATGAACACTGAAGCTTTCTTT,CASSEAPTTMNTEAFF
TRBD2,TRBV6-6,once,TRBJ2-1,TGTGCCAGCAGTTACTCGATGGCGGGAGACTACAATGAGCAGTTCTTC,CASSYSMAGDYNEQFF
NA,TRBV11-2,NA,TRBJ1-2,TGTGCCAGCAGCTTAAACAGAGACCACTATGGCTACACCTTC,CASSLNRDHYGYTF
TRBD1,TRBV5-1,NA,TRBJ1-2,TGCGCCAGCAGCTCTGGCGGAACAGGGGGCTATGGCTACACCTTC,CASSSGGTGGYGYTF
NA,TRBV4-2,NA,TRBJ2-7,TGTGCCAGCAGCCAAGATTACGGGGGGCAGGGATCCTACGAGCAGTACTTC,CASSQDYGGQGSYEQYF
TRBD2,TRBV5-1,NA,TRBJ2-1,TGCGCCAGCAGCCTTCTCGGACTAGCGGGGGGGCCGTACAATGAGCAGTTCTTC,CASSLLGLAGGPYNEQFF
TRBD1,TRBV4-1,NA,TRBJ1-5,TGCGCCAGCAGCCAAGGAGGGGGCAGCAATCAGCCCCAGCATTTT,CASSQGGGSNQPQHF
NA,TRBV7-9,NA,TRBJ1-1,TGTGCCAGCAGCCGCGGACTGACCGACACTGAAGCTTTCTTT,CASSRGLTDTEAFF
NA,TRBV7-8,few,TRBJ1-5,TGTGCCAGCACCAATGAGGGGGAGCCCCAGCATTTT,CASTNEGEPQHF
TRBD1,TRBV27,NA,TRBJ2-7,TGTGCCAGCAGTTTAGAGACAGGGAATTCCTACGAGCAGTACTTC,CASSLETGNSYEQYF
TRBD2,TRBV19,medium-sized,TRBJ2-1,TGTGCTGCCTCGAGAGCGGGGCCTGCTGAGCAGTTCTTC,CAASRAGPAEQFF
TRBD1,TRBV19,NA,TRBJ1-2,TGTGCCAGTACCTATGACAGGGGTCGGAATGGCTACACCTTC,CASTYDRGRNGYTF
NA,TRBV27,NA,TRBJ2-1,TGTGCCAGCAGTTTAAACGTAGTGGACAATGAGCAGTTCTTC,CASSLNVVDNEQFF
NA,TRBV7-8,NA,TRBJ2-1,TGTGCCAGCAGCCCGGCTAGCACCCTCGAGCGGGAGCAGTTCTTC,CASSPASTLEREQFF
TRBD1,TRBV6-1,NA,TRBJ2-1,TGTGCCAGCAGTCAATACAGGGGCTCCTACAATGAGCAGTTCTTC,CASSQYRGSYNEQFF
NA,TRBV5-5,NA,TRBJ2-7,TGTGCCAGCAGCTTGGCAGGGTCCCACGAGCAGTACTTC,CASSLAGSHEQYF
TRBD1,TRBV5-1,NA,TRBJ2-6,TGCGCCAGCAGCTCCGGACAGGGGGTGGCTGGGGCCAACGTCCTGACTTTC,CASSSGQGVAGANVLTF
TRBD1,TRBV27,few,TRBJ1-4,TGTGCCAGCAGTTTAGGAGGACAGGGTGATTACACTAATGAAAAACTGTTTTTT,CASSLGGQGDYTNEKLFF
NA,TRBV10-3,few,TRBJ1-5,TGTGCCATCAGTGCTAACAATCAGCCCCAGCATTTT,CAISANNQPQHF
TRBD2,TRBV5-1,NA,TRBJ2-1,TGCGCCAGCAGCTTCGTAGCGGGGGCCATTCAGAATGAGCAGTTCTTC,CASSFVAGAIQNEQFF
NA,TRBV5-4,NA,TRBJ2-5,TGTGCCAGCAGCTCTGGTGTCCGGACTATCCAAGAGACCCAGTACTTC,CASSSGVRTIQETQYF
TRBD1,TRBV19,NA,TRBJ1-3,TGTGCCAGTAAGACAGGGGGAAACACCATATATTTT,CASKTGGNTIYF
TRBD2,TRBV30,NA,TRBJ2-3,TGTGCCTGGGGAAGCGGGGACCACACAGATACGCAGTATTTT,CAWGSGDHTDTQYF
TRBD1,TRBV2,NA,TRBJ2-4,TGTGCCAGCATTCTACAGGGGCCGACTCAAATTCAGTACTTC,CASILQGPTQIQYF
TRBD1,TRBV19,NA,TRBJ2-2,TGTGCCAGTAGTATGCAGGGGGAAACCGGGGAGCTGTTTTTT,CASSMQGETGELFF
NA,TRBV7-8,NA,TRBJ1-1,TGTGCCAGCAGCCCCCGTGGCGGAGTAGGAGCTTTCTTT,CASSPRGGVGAFF
TRBD1,TRBV7-2,NA,TRBJ2-7,TGTGCCAGCAGCTTAATGGGGACAGTCTACGAGCAGTACTTC,CASSLMGTVYEQYF
TRBD2,TRBV11-3,NA,TRBJ2-1,TGTGCCAGCAGCTTGGAAGGGACTAGCGGGTTCAATGAGCAGTTCTTC,CASSLEGTSGFNEQFF
NA,TRBV7-9,NA,TRBJ1-2,TGTGCCAGCAGCTTAGGTCGAGGAACTAACTATGGCTACACCTTC,CASSLGRGTNYGYTF
TRBD1,TRBV4-1,NA,TRBJ1-4,TGCGCCAGCAGCCTTATGGGACAGGGGGATGAAAAACTGTTTTTT,CASSLMGQGDEKLFF
NA,TRBV6-5,once,TRBJ1-1,TGTGCCAGCAGTTCCGGACAATACACTGAAGCTTTCTTT,CASSSGQYTEAFF
TRBD1,TRBV19,NA,TRBJ1-1,TGTGCCAGTAGTATGGGACCGACAGGGTACGCTGAAGCTTTCTTT,CASSMGPTGYAEAFF
TRBD1,TRBV19,NA,TRBJ2-7,TGTGCCAGTAGTATCGGACCGGGACAGGGACCCTACGAGCAGTACTTC,CASSIGPGQGPYEQYF
NA,TRBV6-1,NA,TRBJ1-5,TGTGCCAGCACCGCGGCGGGCGAGCCCCAGCATTTT,CASTAAGEPQHF
NA,TRBV5-5,NA,TRBJ1-1,TGTGCCAGCAGCTTGGCGCTCGGGAACACTGAAGCTTTCTTT,CASSLALGNTEAFF
TRBD1,TRBV5-6,large,TRBJ1-1,TGTGCCAGCAGCTTGGGATTCAGGGGGGAGGACACTGAAGCTTTCTTT,CASSLGFRGEDTEAFF
NA,TRBV7-6,NA,TRBJ2-7,TGTGCCAGCAGCCCCTCCCCGGGAGCAAACGGAGAGCAGTACTTC,CASSPSPGANGEQYF
NA,TRBV4-2,NA,TRBJ2-4,TGTGCCAGCAGCCAAGTTCACACGGGGTATGTCAACATTCAGTACTTC,CASSQVHTGYVNIQYF
NA,TRBV18,NA,TRBJ2-7,TGTGCCAGCTCACCTCGGCGGGGGCGCTCCTACGAGCAGTACTTC,CASSPRRGRSYEQYF
NA,TRBV5-6,NA,TRBJ1-2,TGTGCCAGCAGCTTGATGGACAGCCCGGGCTACACCTTC,CASSLMDSPGYTF
TRBD1,TRBV6-5,NA,TRBJ2-2,TGTGCCAGCCGAGTAGGACAGGCGAACGGGGAGCTGTTTTTT,CASRVGQANGELFF
NA,TRBV2,NA,TRBJ1-5,TGTGCCAGCAGTGAAGGCGATTTGACAGAAAGTTTT,CASSEGDLTESF
NA,TRBV19,once,TRBJ2-1,TGTGCCAGTACCCCAATTGGAGGGAATGAGCAGTTCTTC,CASTPIGGNEQFF
NA,TRBV7-9,NA,TRBJ2-1,TGTGCCAGCAGCTTACCAGAAGCGGGACAATCCTACAATGAGCAGTTCTTC,CASSLPEAGQSYNEQFF
TRBD2,TRBV6-5,NA,TRBJ2-7,TGTGCCAGTGGGGGCTTGGGACTAGCGGACTACGAGCAGTACTTC,CASGGLGLADYEQYF
NA,TRBV2,NA,TRBJ2-5,TGTGCCAGCAGCAGGGATAGACCTAGAAAGGAGACCCAGTACTTC,CASSRDRPRKETQYF
NA,TRBV2,NA,TRBJ2-7,TGTGCCAGCAACAGAGATCACTACGAGCAGTACTTC,CASNRDHYEQYF
NA,TRBV10-3,NA,TRBJ1-1,TGTGCCATCAGTGGAAGAACAGGGAGGAACACTGAAGCTTTCTTT,CAISGRTGRNTEAFF
TRBD2,TRBV27,NA,TRBJ2-1,TGTGCCAGCAGCTACTGGCTGGCGGGAGGATCCAATGAGCAGTTCTTC,CASSYWLAGGSNEQFF
TRBD1,TRBV6-1,few,TRBJ1-2,TGTGCCAGCCGAGGGGGCGCAGGGTATGGCTACACCTTC,CASRGGAGYGYTF